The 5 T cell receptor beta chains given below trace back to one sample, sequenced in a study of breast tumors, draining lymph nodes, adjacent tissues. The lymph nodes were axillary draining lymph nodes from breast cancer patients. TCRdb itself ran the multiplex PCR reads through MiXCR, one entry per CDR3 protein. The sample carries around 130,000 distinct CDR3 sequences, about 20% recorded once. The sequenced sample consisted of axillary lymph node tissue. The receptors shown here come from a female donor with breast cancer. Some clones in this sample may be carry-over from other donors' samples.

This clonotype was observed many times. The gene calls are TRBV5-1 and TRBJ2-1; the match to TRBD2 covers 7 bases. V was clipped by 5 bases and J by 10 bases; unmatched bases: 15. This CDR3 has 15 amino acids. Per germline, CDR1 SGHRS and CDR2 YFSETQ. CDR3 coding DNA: TGCGCCAGCAGACAAGCCCCCGGACTAGTTGGGGAGCAGTTCTTC. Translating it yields CASRQAPGLVGEQFF.

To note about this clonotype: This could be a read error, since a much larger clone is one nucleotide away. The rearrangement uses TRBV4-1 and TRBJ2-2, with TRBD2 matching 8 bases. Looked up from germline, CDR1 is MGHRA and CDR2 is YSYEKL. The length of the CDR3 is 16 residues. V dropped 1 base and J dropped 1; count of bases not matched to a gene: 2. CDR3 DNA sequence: TGCGCCAGCAGCCAAGGACTAGCGATGAACACCGGGGAGCTGTTTTTT. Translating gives CASSQGLAMNTGELFF.

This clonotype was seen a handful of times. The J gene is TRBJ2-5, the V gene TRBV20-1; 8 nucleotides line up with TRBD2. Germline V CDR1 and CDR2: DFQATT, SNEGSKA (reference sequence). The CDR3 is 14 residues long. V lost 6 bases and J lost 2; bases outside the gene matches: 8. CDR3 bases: TGCAGTGCCAGTGGCGGGAGGAGACAAGAGACCCAGTACTTC. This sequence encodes CSASGGRRQETQYF.

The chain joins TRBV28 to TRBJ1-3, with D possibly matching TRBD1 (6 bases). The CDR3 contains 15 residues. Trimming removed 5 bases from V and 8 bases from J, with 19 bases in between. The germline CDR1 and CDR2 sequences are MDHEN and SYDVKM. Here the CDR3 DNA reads TGTGCCAGCAGTCCGCCGGGGAGAGGGGGAGACACCATATATTTT. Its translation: CASSPPGRGGDTIYF.

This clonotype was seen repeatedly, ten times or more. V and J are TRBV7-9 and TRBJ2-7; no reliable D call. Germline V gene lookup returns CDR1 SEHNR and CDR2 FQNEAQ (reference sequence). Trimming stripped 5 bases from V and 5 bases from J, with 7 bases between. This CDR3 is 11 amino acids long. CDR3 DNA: TGTGCCAGCAGCCCTTGGAACGAGCAGTACTTC. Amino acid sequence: CASSPWNEQYF.